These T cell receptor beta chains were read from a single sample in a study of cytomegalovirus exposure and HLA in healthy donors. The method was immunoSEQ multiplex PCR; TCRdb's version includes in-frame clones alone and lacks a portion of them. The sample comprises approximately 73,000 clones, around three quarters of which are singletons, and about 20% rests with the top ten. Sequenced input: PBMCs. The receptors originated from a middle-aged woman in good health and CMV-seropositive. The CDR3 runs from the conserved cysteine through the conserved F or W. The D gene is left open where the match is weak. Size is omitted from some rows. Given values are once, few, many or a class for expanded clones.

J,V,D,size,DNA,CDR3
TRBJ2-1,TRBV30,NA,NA,TGTGCCTGGAGTGTACTAAGCGCGGCTTTCTTC,CAWSVLSAAFF
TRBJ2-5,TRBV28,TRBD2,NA,TGTGCCAGCACTCCTTCTAGCGGCGGAAGATTGACCCAGTACTTC,CASTPSSGGRLTQYF
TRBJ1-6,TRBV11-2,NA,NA,TGTGCCAGCAGCTTGCAGATTTCTAATTCACCCCTCCACTTT,CASSLQISNSPLHF
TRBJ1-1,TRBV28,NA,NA,TGTGCCACCGAGCTCTTCGGCACTGAAGCTTTCTTT,CATELFGTEAFF
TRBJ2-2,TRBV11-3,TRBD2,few,TGTGCCAGCAGCTTAGCGGGGGGTCCGAACACCGGGGAGCTGTTTTTT,CASSLAGGPNTGELFF
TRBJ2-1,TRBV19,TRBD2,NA,TGTGCCAGTACCTCATCCGGACTAGCTCACGATGAGCAGTTCTTC,CASTSSGLAHDEQFF
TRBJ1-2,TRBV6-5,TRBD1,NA,TGTGCCAGCAGTTACACATCCGGGACAGGGAGCTCTGGCTACACCTTC,CASSYTSGTGSSGYTF
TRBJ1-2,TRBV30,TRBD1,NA,TGTGCCCGGAGAATGACAGGGTCGGCTGGCTACACCTTC,CARRMTGSAGYTF
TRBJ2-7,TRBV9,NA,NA,TGTGCCAGCAGCGTAGCTGGCCCGGGGGAGCAGTACTTC,CASSVAGPGEQYF
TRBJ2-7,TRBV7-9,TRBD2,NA,TGTGCCAGCAGCTTGACTAGCGGGGGCTCCTACGAGCAGTACTTC,CASSLTSGGSYEQYF
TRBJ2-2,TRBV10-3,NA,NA,TGTGCCATCAGTCTACAGGAAAACACCGGGGAGCTGTTTTTT,CAISLQENTGELFF
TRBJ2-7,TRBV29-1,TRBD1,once,TGCAGCGTGGGGGCGACAGGGAACGAGCAGTACTTC,CSVGATGNEQYF
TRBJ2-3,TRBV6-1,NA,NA,TGTGCCAGCAAGCTGGCAGAGGCCACAGATACGCAGTATTTT,CASKLAEATDTQYF
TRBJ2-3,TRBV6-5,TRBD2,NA,TGTGCCAGCAGTTACACGCTAGCGGGAGGGGATACGCAGTATTTT,CASSYTLAGGDTQYF
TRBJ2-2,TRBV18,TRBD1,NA,TGTGCCAGCTCATGGGACAGTTCGAACACCGGGGAGCTGTTTTTT,CASSWDSSNTGELFF
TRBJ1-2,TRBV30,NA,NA,TGTGCCTGGGATCCACAGGGTGTTGGCGGCTACACCTTC,CAWDPQGVGGYTF
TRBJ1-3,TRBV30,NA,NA,TGTGCCTGGAGTGTACGCCGACTCTCTGGAAACACCATATATTTT,CAWSVRRLSGNTIYF
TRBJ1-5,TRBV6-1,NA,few,TGTGCCAGCAGTGTTGAGCTTCAACATCAGCCCCAGCATTTT,CASSVELQHQPQHF
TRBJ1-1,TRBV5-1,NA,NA,TGCGCCAGCAGCGTGTCCATGAACACTGAAGCTTTCTTT,CASSVSMNTEAFF
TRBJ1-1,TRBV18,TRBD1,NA,TGTGCCAGCTCACCGGGACAGCTGAACACTGAAGCTTTCTTT,CASSPGQLNTEAFF
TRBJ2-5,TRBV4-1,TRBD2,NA,TGCGCCAGCAGCCTGGGACTAGCGGAGACCCAGTACTTC,CASSLGLAETQYF
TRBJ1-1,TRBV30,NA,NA,TGTGCCTGGAGCCCCCGGACAGTTCTACCGAACACTGAAGCTTTCTTT,CAWSPRTVLPNTEAFF
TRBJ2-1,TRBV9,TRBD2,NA,TGTGCCAGCAGCCAAACAATAGCGGGAGTGAGTGAGCAGTTCTTC,CASSQTIAGVSEQFF
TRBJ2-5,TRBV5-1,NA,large,TGCGCCAGCAGCTTGGACCCCGGGTTAGGGACCCAGTACTTC,CASSLDPGLGTQYF
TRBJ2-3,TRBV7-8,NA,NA,TGTGCCAGCAGCTCAATTGATACGCAGTATTTT,CASSSIDTQYF
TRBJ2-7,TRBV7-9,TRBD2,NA,TGTGCCAGCAGCACGTTTAGCGGGAGGGGCGAGCAGTACTTC,CASSTFSGRGEQYF
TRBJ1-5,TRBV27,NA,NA,TGTGCCAGCAGTCCCCGGTTGGGGGGGTTTCAGCCCCAGCATTTT,CASSPRLGGFQPQHF
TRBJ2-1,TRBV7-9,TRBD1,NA,TGTGCCAGCAGCTTGGGGACAGGGGAAAAGTTCTTC,CASSLGTGEKFF
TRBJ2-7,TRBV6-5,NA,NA,TGTGCCAGCAGTTACAGTACGAGGGCCTACGAGCAGTACTTC,CASSYSTRAYEQYF
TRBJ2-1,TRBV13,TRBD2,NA,TGTGCCAGCAGGCACCTTGCGGGAGCCCCCTCCTACAATGAGCAGTTCTTC,CASRHLAGAPSYNEQFF
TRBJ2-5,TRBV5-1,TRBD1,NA,TGCGCCAGCAGCTTAGGGGGACAGGGCGAAGAGACCCAGTACTTC,CASSLGGQGEETQYF
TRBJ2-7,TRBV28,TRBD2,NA,TGTGCCAGCAGCCAGGGACTAGCAGAGTTCGAGCAGTACTTC,CASSQGLAEFEQYF
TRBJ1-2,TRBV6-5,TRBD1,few,TGTCTCAGCGGGGCAGGGGGCTTCAGCTATGGCTACACCTTC,CLSGAGGFSYGYTF
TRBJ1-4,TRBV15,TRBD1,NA,TGTGCCACCAGCAAGGACAGGGAGGAAAAACTGTTTTTT,CATSKDREEKLFF
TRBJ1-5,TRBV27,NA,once,TGTGCCAGCAGTTTGCCGCGGGGGGGAGTTCGAGGTCAGCCCCAGCATTTT,CASSLPRGGVRGQPQHF
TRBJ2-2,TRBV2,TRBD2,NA,TGTGCCAGCAGTGGTAGCGGGAGAAACACCGGGGAGCTGTTTTTT,CASSGSGRNTGELFF
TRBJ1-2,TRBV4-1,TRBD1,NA,TGCGCCAGCAGCCAAGGGGCCGGGACAGTCAACTATGGCTACACCTTC,CASSQGAGTVNYGYTF
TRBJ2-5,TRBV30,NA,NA,TGTGCCTGGAGTGATCTAATGCAGACCCAGTACTTC,CAWSDLMQTQYF
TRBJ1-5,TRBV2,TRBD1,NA,TGTGCCAGCAGGAGGGGACAGAACAATCAGCCCCAGCATTTT,CASRRGQNNQPQHF
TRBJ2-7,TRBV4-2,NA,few,TGTGCCAGCAGCCAAGTTGGGCCTTCCGAGCAGTACTTC,CASSQVGPSEQYF
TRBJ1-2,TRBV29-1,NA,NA,TGCAGCGTTCAACAGGGCGATCTTTTAGGCTACACCTTC,CSVQQGDLLGYTF
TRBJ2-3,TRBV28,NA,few,TGTGCCAGCAGTTTCTTGCCGAACCGGGACTTCCTCGATACGCAGTATTTT,CASSFLPNRDFLDTQYF
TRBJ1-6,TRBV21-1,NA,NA,TGTGCCAGCAGCGCTGTCCGGGACACTCATTCACCCCTCCACTTT,CASSAVRDTHSPLHF
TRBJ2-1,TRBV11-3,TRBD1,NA,TGTGCCAGCAGCTTAGCCGGGACAGGGATATTCTTC,CASSLAGTGIFF
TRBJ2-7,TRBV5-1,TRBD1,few,TGCGCCAGCAGCTTGGGGACAGGAACCTACGAGCAGTACTTC,CASSLGTGTYEQYF
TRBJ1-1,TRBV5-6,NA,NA,TGTGCCAGCGGCAGGGCTGAAGCTTTCTTT,CASGRAEAFF
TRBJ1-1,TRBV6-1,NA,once,TGTGCCAGCAGTGACAGGGGTGCGGGTGCGAAGACTGAAGCTTTCTTT,CASSDRGAGAKTEAFF
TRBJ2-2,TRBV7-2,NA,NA,TGTGCCAGCAGCTTAGATTACGGGGAGCTGTTTTTT,CASSLDYGELFF
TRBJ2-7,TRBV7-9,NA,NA,TGTGCCAGCAGCTTAACCCCGCGCGGAGCGAGCGGTCCCTACGAGCAGTACTTC,CASSLTPRGASGPYEQYF
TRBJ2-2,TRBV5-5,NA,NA,TGTGCCAGCAGCTCCATAGGGGGTGGTTGGACCGGGGAGCTGTTTTTT,CASSSIGGGWTGELFF
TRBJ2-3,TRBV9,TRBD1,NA,TGTGCCAGCAGCGTAGCAGGGGGCCCAATCACAGATACGCAGTATTTT,CASSVAGGPITDTQYF
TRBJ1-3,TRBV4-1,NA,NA,TGCGCCAGCAGCCAACCCCTGGCAGTCGTCCGGAGCACCATATATTTT,CASSQPLAVVRSTIYF
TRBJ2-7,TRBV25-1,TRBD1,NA,TGTGCCAGCGGGGGGACAGGGGGTAGCTACGAGCAGTACTTC,CASGGTGGSYEQYF